These T cell receptor beta chains were read from a single sample in a study of response to subunit inactivated influenza vaccine. TCRdb ran MiXCR on the RT-PCR reads and lists one entry per CDR3 protein. The repertoire holds around 200,000 distinct CDR3 sequences, approximately 8.7% seen once, with 11% in the top ten. Sample: non-naive T cells sorted from PBMCs, taken on the day of vaccination. Receptors were obtained from a man in his fifties or sixties who received an inactivated influenza vaccine. CDR3s include the opening cysteine and the closing phenylalanine or tryptophan. D genes are given only for firm matches. Not all rows give a size; the values are once, few, many and, for expanded clones, a class.

>TRBJ2-5|TRBD1|few|15|TRBV7-6
TGTGCCAGCAGCTTAGTTGCAGGGGGAAAAGAGACCCAGTACTTC
CASSLVAGGKETQYF
>TRBJ2-3|NA|NA|14|TRBV6-2/TRBV6-3
TGTGCCAGCAGTTTGCGTAGAACCGGAGATACGCAGTATTTT
CASSLRRTGDTQYF
>TRBJ2-3|NA|many|11|TRBV20-1
TGCAGTGTAAGGGGCGCGGATACGCAGTATTTT
CSVRGADTQYF
>TRBJ2-1|TRBD2|many|17|TRBV27
TGTGCCAGCAGTTTATTTCGGGGGGGGCCTCTCTACAATGAGCAGTTCTTC
CASSLFRGGPLYNEQFF
>TRBJ2-4|NA|few|14|TRBV12-3/TRBV12-4
TGTGCCAGCAGTTTGGGGAGGCTAGAAAACATTCAGTACTTC
CASSLGRLENIQYF
>TRBJ2-4|NA|NA|13|TRBV2
TGTGCCAGCTCCGGGGTCAACAAAAACATTCAGTACTTC
CASSGVNKNIQYF
>TRBJ2-1|NA|many|16|TRBV29-1
TGCAGCGTTGAAGATTGGGTGGCAGGGCGGTACAATGAGCAGTTCTTC
CSVEDWVAGRYNEQFF
>TRBJ2-3|TRBD1|many|13|TRBV29-1
TGCAGCGTGAGGGACAGGGGAGGGAATACGCAGTATTTT
CSVRDRGGNTQYF
>TRBJ2-2|NA|many|16|TRBV5-1
TGCGCCAGCAGCTTGGATTCAGCGATGAACACCGGGGAGCTGTTTTTT
CASSLDSAMNTGELFF
>TRBJ2-1|TRBD2|NA|16|TRBV20-1
TGCAGTGCTAGACCAAAGGGACTAGTCTCATACAATGAGCAGTTCTTC
CSARPKGLVSYNEQFF
>TRBJ2-3|TRBD2|few|15|TRBV30
TGTGCCTGGAGTCTAGGCAGCGGGAAATCAGATACGCAGTATTTT
CAWSLGSGKSDTQYF
>TRBJ2-3|TRBD2|NA|16|TRBV5-1
TGCGCCAGCAGCTTGGGACTAGCGGGGAGCACAGATACGCAGTATTTT
CASSLGLAGSTDTQYF
>TRBJ2-5|TRBD2|NA|17|TRBV7-2
TGTGCCAGCAGCTTAAGGACTAGCGGGAGAAGGGGAGAGACCCAGTACTTC
CASSLRTSGRRGETQYF
>TRBJ1-1|NA|many|15|TRBV5-1
TGCGCCAGCAGCTTGGATAGGGGGACGAACACTGAAGCTTTCTTT
CASSLDRGTNTEAFF
>TRBJ2-2|TRBD2|NA|19|TRBV5-6
TGTGCCAGCAGCTTGCTGGGACCCGGACTAGCGGGAGACACCGGGGAGCTGTTTTTT
CASSLLGPGLAGDTGELFF
>TRBJ2-7|TRBD1|many|15|TRBV5-1
TGCGCCAGCAGCCTCCTAGACAGGGGTACCTACGAGCAGTACTTC
CASSLLDRGTYEQYF
>TRBJ2-7|NA|many|14|TRBV2
TGTGCCAGCAGTGAACCAGGGAGCTCCTACGAGCAGTACTTC
CASSEPGSSYEQYF
>TRBJ1-1|NA|few|12|TRBV29-1
TGCAGCGTTGGGGGGGGCCACACTGAAGCTTTCTTT
CSVGGGHTEAFF
>TRBJ2-3|TRBD2|many|13|TRBV3-1
TGTGCCAGCAGCCAAGCGTCGGGGGGAACGCAGTATTTT
CASSQASGGTQYF
>TRBJ1-6|NA|NA|15|TRBV27
TGTGCCAGCCGAACGGCCGGGAGCGGCAATTCACCCCTCCACTTT
CASRTAGSGNSPLHF
>TRBJ1-2|TRBD1|few|14|TRBV4-2
TGTGCCAGCAGCCAAGCAACAGGGGGTTATGGCTACACCTTC
CASSQATGGYGYTF
>TRBJ2-7|TRBD2|NA|15|TRBV11-3
TGTGCCAGCAGCCCAAGGGCGACTAGCGGTTACGAGCAGTACTTC
CASSPRATSGYEQYF
>TRBJ2-2|TRBD1|NA|17|TRBV30
TGTGCCTGGAGCCTAAAAGCCGGGACAGCGAACACCGAGGAGCTGTTTTTT
CAWSLKAGTANTEELFF
>TRBJ1-2|TRBD1|many|14|TRBV24-1
TGTGCCACCAGTGAACCCGGGACAGGGGGCGGCTACACCTTC
CATSEPGTGGGYTF
>TRBJ1-2|NA|NA|13|TRBV24-1
TGTGCCACCAGTAAGACAACGAACTATGGCTACACCTTC
CATSKTTNYGYTF
>TRBJ2-7|TRBD2|few|17|TRBV28
TGTGCCAGCAGTTTTGCGGGGAGGGCCTCCACCTCCTACGAGCAGTACTTC
CASSFAGRASTSYEQYF
>TRBJ2-1|NA|few|13|TRBV7-9
TGTGCCAGCACTCCAGACACATACAATGAGCAGTTCTTC
CASTPDTYNEQFF
>TRBJ2-7|NA|many|14|TRBV12-3/TRBV12-4
TGTGCCAGCAGTCTACTGGCTGGTGGGCACGAGCAGTACTTC
CASSLLAGGHEQYF
>TRBJ2-1|NA|many|13|TRBV12-3/TRBV12-4
TGTGCCAGCAGGCCCGGATCCTACAATGAGCAGTTCTTC
CASRPGSYNEQFF